Following are 17 T cell receptor beta chains from one sample sequenced in a study of shared T cell receptors in the human thymus. Sequencing used immunoSEQ multiplex PCR; TCRdb keeps in-frame clones, though not all of them. The data show 630,000 or so clones, more than 70% seen once. The same sample was also used in a study of human thymus T cells.

Material: thymocytes. These receptors were taken from a boy in the first two years of life with a congenital heart defect.

The chain employs TRBV9 and TRBJ2-1, with TRBD2 matching 11 bases. The CDR3 extends over 17 amino acids. Germline V gene data show CDR1 as SGDLS and CDR2 as YYNGEE. With V trimmed by 4 bases and J by 3 bases, 9 bases remained unmatched. Written as DNA, the CDR3 is TGTGCCAGCAGCCCCCATGGTGGGACTAGCGGCTACAATGAGCAGTTCTTC. It translates to CASSPHGGTSGYNEQFF.

This clone was counted between two and nine times. This chain connects TRBV27 to TRBJ2-7; 10 positions match TRBD2. J was trimmed by 4 bases and V by 0 bases; bases with no gene match: 3. This CDR3 contains 15 residues. Germline lookup yields CDR1 MNHEY and CDR2 SMNVEV (reference sequence). The CDR3 here is CASSLSSGGEYEQYF. In DNA form, the CDR3 reads TGTGCCAGCAGTTTATCGAGCGGGGGGGAGTACGAGCAGTACTTC.

The chain carries TRBV4-1 and TRBJ2-1, with 9 bases matching TRBD2. Trimming took 0 bases from V and 1 from J; bases not matched to a gene: 7. The CDR3 covers 18 residues. CDR1 is MGHRA, CDR2 YSYEKL, per germline. CDR3 protein: CASSQDNSGGQSYNEQFF. The CDR3 DNA reads TGCGCCAGCAGCCAAGATAATAGCGGGGGCCAGTCCTACAATGAGCAGTTCTTC.

The chain links TRBV30 to TRBJ2-7, with 7 positions matching TRBD2. From germline, CDR1 is GTSNPN and CDR2 SVGIG (reference sequence). The CDR3 length is 14 residues. V lost 5 bases to trimming and J lost 6 bases; unmatched junction nucleotides: 13. The DNA for the CDR3 is TGTGCCTGGTTCGATGGCGGGAGCTCGAGCGAGCAGTACTTC. It translates to CAWFDGGSSSEQYF.

The chain joins TRBV14 to TRBJ2-2; 9 bases align to TRBD1. After removal of 2 bases from V and 3 bases from J, the junction contained 7 bases not matched to a gene. The CDR3 has 17 amino acids. CDR1 is SGHDN and CDR2 is FVKESK in the germline V gene. CDR3 region: CASSQSSGQGDTGELFF. The CDR3 DNA sequence: TGTGCCAGCAGCCAATCGTCGGGACAGGGTGACACCGGGGAGCTGTTTTTT.

This clone has only one observation. Written as DNA, the CDR3 is TGTGCCAGCAGCCCCCCTAACAGCCAGACCTACAATGAGCAGTTCTTC. Protein sequence: CASSPPNSQTYNEQFF. The J gene is TRBJ2-1, the V gene TRBV28; D remains unclear. Per germline, CDR1 MDHEN and CDR2 SYDVKM. The CDR3 extends over 16 amino acids. Trimming left V 6 bases short and J 2 bases short, with 17 bases between.

The genes are TRBV27 and TRBJ2-7; the match to TRBD2 covers 9 bases. V was clipped by 4 bases and J by 6 bases; unmatched bases: 19. The CDR3 spans 18 residues. Per germline, CDR1 MNHEY and CDR2 SMNVEV (reference sequence). The CDR3 bases are TGTGCCAGCAGTTCTAAAGGGAATTCAGCGGGGGGATATTCCGAGCAGTACTTC. The encoded protein is CASSSKGNSAGGYSEQYF.

The chain is built from TRBV5-1 and TRBJ1-1; 9 positions agree with TRBD1. The germline V gene encodes CDR1 SGHRS and CDR2 YFSETQ. With 3 bases clipped from V and 8 bases from J, the junction kept 8 bases outside the gene matches. The CDR3 runs to 14 residues. The CDR3 protein is CASSSGQGRMEAFF. The CDR3 bases are TGCGCCAGCAGCTCCGGACAGGGGCGGATGGAAGCTTTCTTT.

The chain has TRBV11-3 and TRBJ2-7; no clear D. The CDR3 totals 11 residues. Trimming shortened V by 3 bases and J by 9 bases, and 9 bases separated the two germline ends. The germline CDR1 and CDR2 sequences are SGHNT and YENEEA. CDR3 in amino acids: CASSFPPRQYF. The DNA for the CDR3 is TGTGCCAGCAGCTTCCCCCCCCGGCAGTACTTC.

This chain connects TRBV4-3 to TRBJ2-1, with D perhaps matching TRBD2 (5 bases). The V and J ends lost 0 bases and 0 bases respectively, with 9 bases between them. Germline-derived CDR1 and CDR2 are LGHNA and YSLEER. The CDR3 runs 16 residues. CDR3 DNA sequence: TGCGCCAGCAGCCAAGACGAGCGGAACTCCTACAATGAGCAGTTCTTC. This sequence encodes CASSQDERNSYNEQFF.

The gene calls are TRBV29-1 and TRBJ1-2, with 7 nucleotides matching TRBD1. V lost 5 bases to trimming and J lost 4 bases; unmatched junction nucleotides: 7. CDR3 length: 13 residues. CDR1 SQVTM and CDR2 ANQGSEA come from the germline V gene. CDR3 bases: TGCAGCGTTCAGTGGACAGGCGTCTATGGCTACACCTTC. This gives the protein CSVQWTGVYGYTF.

The CDR3 sequence: CASSLDRVRTNTEAFF. CDR3 DNA: TGTGCCAGCAGTTTAGACAGGGTAAGGACGAACACTGAAGCTTTCTTT. This sequence joins TRBV28 and TRBJ1-1, with 7 bases lining up with TRBD1. The J segment lost 1 base and the V segment lost 2 bases, leaving 7 bases of the junction unmatched. The CDR3 sequence is 16 residues long. The germline V gene encodes CDR1 MDHEN and CDR2 SYDVKM.

A single count supports this clone. The chain links TRBV9 to TRBJ1-3, with a weak D call TRBD1 (5 bases). V was shortened by 0 bases and J by 0 bases, with 13 bases between the two germline ends. The V gene's germline CDR1 is SGDLS and CDR2 YYNGEE. The CDR3 is 17 amino acids. This CDR3 reads CASSVAGGEYSGNTIYF. The CDR3 DNA follows: TGTGCCAGCAGCGTAGCAGGAGGGGAGTACTCTGGAAACACCATATATTTT. The full variable domain, its missing parts supplied by reference TRBV9 and TRBJ1-3, is DSGVTQTPKHLITATGQRVTLRCSPRSGDLSVYWYQQSLDQGLQFLIQYYNGEERAKGNILERFSAQQFPDLHSELNLSSLELGDSALYFCASSVAGGEYSGNTIYFGEGSWLTVV.

The chain joins TRBV30 to TRBJ1-1; 8 nucleotides match TRBD1. The CDR3 extends over 15 amino acids. CDR1 is GTSNPN and CDR2 is SVGIG in the germline V gene (reference sequence). Trimming at V came to 3 bases and at J to 1 base, leaving 7 bases not matched to a gene. This CDR3 is CAWRGQVDRNTEAFF. The CDR3, as DNA: TGTGCCTGGAGGGGACAGGTAGACCGGAACACTGAAGCTTTCTTT.

V and J are TRBV7-6 and TRBJ2-2; D is unresolved. The CDR3 length is 19 residues. The germline gives CDR1 SGHVS, CDR2 FNYEAQ. Trimming removed 5 bases from V and 7 bases from J, with 29 bases in between. CDR3 sequence (DNA): TGTGCCAGCAGCCTAGTACCCGGGTCTCCCTCAAAGTTCTTCGGGGAGCTGTTTTTT. Amino acid sequence: CASSLVPGSPSKFFGELFF. Full variable domain (missing parts from reference TRBV7-6 and TRBJ2-2): GAGVSQSPRYKVTKRGQDVALRCDPISGHVSLYWYRQALGQGPEFLTYFNYEAQQDKSGLPNDRFSAERPEGSISTLTIQRTEQRDSAMYRCASSLVPGSPSKFFGELFFGEGSRLTVL.

The rearrangement uses TRBV10-2 and TRBJ2-1, with TRBD2 matching over 7 bases. The V segment lost 2 bases and the J segment 9 bases; nucleotides outside the gene matches: 4. This CDR3 comprises 13 residues. CDR1 is WSHSY and CDR2 is SAAADI in the germline V gene. The CDR3 loop is CASSERGEAEQFF. The DNA for the CDR3 is TGCGCCAGCAGTGAGCGGGGGGAGGCTGAGCAGTTCTTC.

In its sample, this clone was seen once. V usage is TRBV7-6 and J usage is TRBJ1-4, with D possibly TRBD1 on 5 matching bases. V was shortened by 5 bases and J by 6 bases, with 19 bases between the two germline ends. This CDR3 is 16 amino acids long. CDR1 is SGHVS, CDR2 FNYEAQ, per germline. CDR3 region: CASSPKGRAGDEKLFF. DNA of the CDR3: TGTGCCAGCAGCCCGAAGGGAAGGGCGGGGGATGAAAAACTGTTTTTT.